This TCR beta chain stems from a study of cytomegalovirus exposure and HLA in healthy donors. Germline-derived CDR1 and CDR2 are KGHSH and LQKENI. V trimming: 4 bases; J trimming: 1 base; junction bases outside the gene matches: 9. The CDR3 length is 18 residues. Amplification used 60 Vbeta primers and 13 Jbeta primers. In the source study's methods: Unique TCR beta chains numbered approximately 80 million in a later analysis, with around 10 million shared. TCRdb's table, derived via immunoSEQ multiplex PCR, lists solely in-frame clones and lacks some. V, J and clone size derive from that table, while D and trimming were established from the DNA sequence. The sample records tens of thousands of clones, more than 65% being singletons.

The chain uses TRBV18 and TRBJ1-5; TRBD1 matches at 11 bases. The TCR sequence derives from a woman between 45 and 65 years old in good health and CMV-seronegative. The sequencing sample was made of PBMCs. In nucleotides, the CDR3 is TGTGCCAGCTCACTCCCCGGGACAGGGGGGGAAAGCAATCAGCCCCAGCATTTT. Encoded protein: CASSLPGTGGESNQPQHF.